This TCR beta chain was sequenced during a study of CD8 T cells in ankylosing spondylitis. Findings and caveats of the study: Disease-linked clones were reportedly significantly enriched in matched ankylosing spondylitis synovial fluid.

TCRdb reanalysed the 5' RACE reads using MiXCR and keeps one entry per CDR3 protein. There are about 130,000 distinct CDR3 sequences in the sample; roughly 15% occur only once, and around 3% lies in the top ten. Worth noting for this clonotype: Its antigen is undetermined.

The sample consisted of blood, either unsorted or a sorted T cell fraction (not recorded which). The source is a female donor with ankylosing spondylitis or in good health (not recorded which).

For the CDR3, the DNA is TGCAGCGTGAGGACGAATGAGCAGTTCTTC. Translated, it gives CSVRTNEQFF. The chain recombines TRBV29-1 with TRBJ2-1, with D uncertain. With 6 bases removed from V and 7 bases from J, the gap between germline ends came to 7 bases. Germline V gene data show CDR1 as SQVTM and CDR2 as ANQGSEA. This CDR3 is built from 10 residues.